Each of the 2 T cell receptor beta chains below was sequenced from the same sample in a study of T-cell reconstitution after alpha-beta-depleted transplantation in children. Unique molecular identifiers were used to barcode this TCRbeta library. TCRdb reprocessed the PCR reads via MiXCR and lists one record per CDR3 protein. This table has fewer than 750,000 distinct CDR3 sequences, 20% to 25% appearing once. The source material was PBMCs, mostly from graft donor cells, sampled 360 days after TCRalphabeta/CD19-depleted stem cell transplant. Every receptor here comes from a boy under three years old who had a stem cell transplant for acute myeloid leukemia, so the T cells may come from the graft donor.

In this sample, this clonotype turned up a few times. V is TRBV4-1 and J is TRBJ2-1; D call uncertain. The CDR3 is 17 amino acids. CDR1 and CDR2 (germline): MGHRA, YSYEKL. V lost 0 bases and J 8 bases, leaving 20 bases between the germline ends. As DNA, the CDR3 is TGCGCCAGCAGCCAAGATGTGACGAGGATGGCCGGCCATGAGCAGTTCTTC. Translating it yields CASSQDVTRMAGHEQFF.

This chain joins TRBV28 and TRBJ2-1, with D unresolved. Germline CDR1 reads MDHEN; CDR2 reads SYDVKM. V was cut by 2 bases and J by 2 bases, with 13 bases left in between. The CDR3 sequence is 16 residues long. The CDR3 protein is CASSLPLQKTYNEQFF. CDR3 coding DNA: TGTGCCAGCAGTTTACCCCTGCAGAAAACCTACAATGAGCAGTTCTTC.